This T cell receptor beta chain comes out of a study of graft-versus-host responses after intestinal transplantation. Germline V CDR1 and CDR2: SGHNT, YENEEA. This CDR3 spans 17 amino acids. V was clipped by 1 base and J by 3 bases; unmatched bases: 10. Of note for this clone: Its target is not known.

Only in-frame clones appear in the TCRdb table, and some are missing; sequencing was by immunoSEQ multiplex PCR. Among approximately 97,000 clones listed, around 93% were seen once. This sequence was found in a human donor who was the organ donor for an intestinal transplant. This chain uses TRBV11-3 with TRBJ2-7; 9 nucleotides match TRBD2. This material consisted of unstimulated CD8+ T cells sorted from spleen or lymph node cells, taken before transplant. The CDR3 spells CASSLGLAGIDVYEQYF. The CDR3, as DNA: TGTGCCAGCAGCTTAGGTCTAGCGGGGATAGACGTCTACGAGCAGTACTTC.